This record looks at one TCR beta chain sequence and its context. This specimen comes from a study of technical replicates of blood from several donors. The V end lost 5 bases, the J end lost 6 bases, and 11 bases lay between the germline ends. This CDR3 spans 12 amino acids. Germline V lookup: CDR1 SGHTA, CDR2 FQGNSA. The protocol was immunoSEQ multiplex PCR, while the TCRdb copy is restricted to in-frame clones and leaves out a portion. Seen here are tens of thousands of clones, about 87% observed once, and the top ten hold more than 4.5%. The TCR originated in a human donor in good health. Some clones in this sample may be carry-over from other donors' samples. Specimen: PBMCs. This chain uses TRBV7-2 with TRBJ2-7, with no clear D. CDR3 DNA: TGTGCCAGCAGCCTCGGTTCTGGCGAGCAGTACTTC. Its translation: CASSLGSGEQYF.